These 16 T cell receptor beta chains were all obtained from the same sample, sequenced in a study of cytomegalovirus exposure and HLA in healthy donors. Vbeta (60) and Jbeta (13) primers were used in the PCR. Method: immunoSEQ multiplex PCR; TCRdb's copy keeps in-frame clones and lacks some. Altogether some 130,000 clones are present, nearly 80% being singletons, with the ten largest covering 2% to 2.5%. Sequenced material: PBMCs. The source is a man younger than 40 in good health and CMV-seronegative.

The gene calls are TRBV18 and TRBJ1-1; perhaps TRBD1 as D (6 bases). V was cut by 1 base and J by 1 base, with 13 bases left in between. The germline gives CDR1 KGHSH, CDR2 LQKENI. CDR3 length equals 16 residues. CDR3 bases: TGTGCCAGCTCACCACTATCGGGACACCAGAACACTGAAGCTTTCTTT. Its protein is CASSPLSGHQNTEAFF.

The V gene is TRBV6-1, the J gene TRBJ2-7; 8 nucleotides agree with TRBD2. The trim removed 2 bases at V and 3 bases at J, leaving 9 bases unmatched. The germline CDR1 and CDR2 sequences are MNHNS and SASEGT. This CDR3 is 16 amino acids long. CDR3 region: CASSEPGSGALYEQYF. In DNA form, the CDR3 reads TGTGCCAGCAGTGAACCCGGTAGCGGGGCTCTCTACGAGCAGTACTTC.

On this clone itself: No DNA is shown, since the ends of the CDR3 on it are uncertain; the CDR3 is the one TCRdb lists. The chain links TRBV27 to TRBJ2-1; the table's D call, TRBD1, has no DNA check behind it. Germline values: CDR1 MNHEY, CDR2 SMNVEV (reference sequence). The CDR3 numbers 17 amino acids, ends counted. The CDR3 protein is CASSLDKAAISYNEQFF.

The chain is built from TRBV4-1 and TRBJ2-1; the D gene is possibly TRBD2 (5 bases). Per the germline V gene, CDR1 is MGHRA and CDR2 is YSYEKL. V dropped 4 bases and J dropped 7 bases, with 17 bases sitting between them. The CDR3 length is 15 residues. In DNA form, the CDR3 reads TGCGCCAGCAGCCCCCTTAGTGGGAGAGGGAATGAGCAGTTCTTC. This gives the protein CASSPLSGRGNEQFF.

This rearrangement joins TRBV5-4 to TRBJ2-5; 10 nucleotides match TRBD1. Germline CDR1 SGHNT, CDR2 YYREEE (reference sequence). V lost 4 bases to trimming and J lost 4 bases; unmatched junction nucleotides: 7. The CDR3 runs 15 residues. CDR3 nucleotide sequence: TGTGCCAGCAGCATTCGACAGGGGGCTGGAGAGACCCAGTACTTC. Translation gives CASSIRQGAGETQYF.

The chain links TRBV7-8 to TRBJ2-7, with 8 bases aligning to TRBD2. The CDR3 has 13 amino acids. From germline, CDR1 is SGHVS and CDR2 FQNEAQ. Losses at the gene ends were 3 bases for V and 4 bases for J; bases not matched to a gene: 2. This CDR3 is CASSFAGGYEQYF. CDR3 nucleotide sequence: TGTGCCAGCAGCTTCGCGGGAGGTTACGAGCAGTACTTC.

V gene TRBV5-1 combines with J gene TRBJ2-1; 8 bases fit TRBD2. Germline CDR1 reads SGHRS; CDR2 reads YFSETQ. With 5 bases clipped from V and 2 bases from J, the junction kept 6 bases outside the gene matches. The CDR3 length is 15 residues. As DNA, the CDR3 is TGCGCCAGCAGTTTGAGCGGGAGTCCCTACAATGAGCAGTTCTTC. It is translated as CASSLSGSPYNEQFF. Combining the CDR3 with reference TRBV5-1 and TRBJ2-1 gives the whole variable domain KAGVTQTPRYLIKTRGQQVTLSCSPISGHRSVSWYQQTPGQGLQFLFEYFSETQRNKGNFPGRFSGRQFSNSRSEMNVSTLELGDSALYLCASSLSGSPYNEQFFGPGTRLTVL.

The chain links TRBV5-4 to TRBJ2-1; no clear D. The CDR3 consists of 13 residues. Germline CDR1 SGHNT, CDR2 YYREEE (reference sequence). The germline V and J ends were trimmed by 4 bases and 9 bases, with 14 bases remaining between them. The CDR3 DNA sequence: TGTGCCAGCAGCGTAATAGACTCGCCTGAGCAGTTCTTC. Its protein product is CASSVIDSPEQFF.

CDR3 nucleotides: TGTGCCAGCAGCTCACAGGGGGCCGGGGAGCTGTTTTTT. It translates to CASSSQGAGELFF. V and J are TRBV7-9 and TRBJ2-2, with 8 bases matching TRBD1. Trimming cost V 4 bases and J 6 bases; bases outside gene matches: 1. This CDR3 region has 13 residues. CDR1 and CDR2 from the germline V gene are SEHNR and FQNEAQ (reference sequence).

The V and J genes are TRBV7-2 and TRBJ2-3, with D uncertain. V was clipped by 1 base and J by 1 base, with 6 bases between them. The length of the CDR3 is 14 residues. Germline CDR1 reads SGHTA; CDR2 reads FQGNSA. CDR3 bases: TGTGCCAGCAGCTTAGGCCTAGGCACAGATACGCAGTATTTT. Translated, it gives CASSLGLGTDTQYF.

This clone was counted a few times. The chain carries TRBV6-4 and TRBJ2-3, with a weak D call TRBD2 (7 bases). Trimming pared 3 bases from V and 2 bases from J, leaving 12 bases between. The V gene's germline CDR1 is MRHNA and CDR2 SNTAGT. The CDR3 totals 15 residues. CDR3 sequence: CASSEGGRATDTQYF. Here the CDR3 DNA reads TGTGCCAGCAGTGAAGGGGGGAGGGCCACAGATACGCAGTATTTT.

This clone was seen a few times. The CDR3 sequence is CAISQQGFNEQYF. The CDR3 nucleotides read TGTGCCATCAGTCAACAGGGGTTCAACGAGCAGTACTTC. This chain connects TRBV10-3 to TRBJ2-7; 7 nucleotides align to TRBD1. With V trimmed by 5 bases and J by 5 bases, 6 bases remained unmatched. Looked up from germline, CDR1 is ENHRY and CDR2 is SYGVKD. The CDR3 is 13 amino acids.

This clone has more than one count but fewer than ten. The chain has TRBV4-3 and TRBJ2-1; D gene ambiguous. The CDR3 sequence is 14 residues long. CDR1 and CDR2 (germline): LGHNA, YSLEER. Trimming shortened V by 1 base and J by 9 bases, and 13 bases separated the two germline ends. The CDR3, as DNA: TGCGCCAGCAGCCAAGGTCTCCTTAGCACTGAGCAGTTCTTC. Translation: CASSQGLLSTEQFF.

In its sample, this clone was seen once. This chain uses TRBV6-1 with TRBJ2-7; TRBD1 is a possible D gene (6 bases). V was trimmed by 2 bases and J by 0 bases, leaving 11 bases between them. The CDR3 is 15 amino acids. The germline V gene has CDR1 MNHNS and CDR2 SASEGT. CDR3 coding DNA: TGTGCCAGCAGTGAACAAGGGACATACTCCTACGAGCAGTACTTC. Protein product: CASSEQGTYSYEQYF.

CDR3 bases: TGTGCCGCCAACGGGAACTATGGCTACACCTTC. This sequence encodes CAANGNYGYTF. V and J are TRBV28 and TRBJ1-2; D remains unclear. The CDR3 is 11 residues long. Trimming took off 11 bases at V and 2 bases at J, with 9 bases between the two ends. Germline assignment: CDR1 MDHEN and CDR2 SYDVKM.

This clone was observed a handful of times. V is TRBV7-6 and J is TRBJ1-5; perhaps TRBD1 as D (5 bases). CDR3 length equals 15 residues. V was pared by 2 bases and J by 3 bases, with 11 bases between. CDR1 and CDR2 from the germline V gene are SGHVS and FNYEAQ. The CDR3 loop reads CASSLQSGNNQPQHF. CDR3 DNA: TGTGCCAGCAGCTTACAGTCAGGGAACAATCAGCCCCAGCATTTT.